This T cell receptor beta chain was identified during a study of blood T cells in healthy people across ages. Alongside a J-beta primer mix, a sample-barcoded 5' primer served in a second PCR lasting roughly 6 to 11 cycles. A single record per CDR3 protein comes from TCRdb applying MiXCR to the 5' RACE reads. The sample contains more than 650,000 distinct CDR3 sequences, about 26% of which appear only once. Germline V lookup: CDR1 MNHNY, CDR2 SVGAGI (reference sequence). The CDR3 has 14 residues. V was clipped by 7 bases and J by 1 base, with 13 bases between them. Every sample gave at least 6 micrograms of total RNA when it was extracted. These same records also appear under a second study, on T cells of mothers and their children. That investigation notes: Second-round PCR products received sample barcodes and 2-4 random nucleotides from the M1S primer.

The TCR was taken from a boy aged 10-17 years in good health. V usage is TRBV6-6 and J usage is TRBJ1-1, with D maybe TRBD1 (5 bases). Sequenced: blood. CDR3 loop: CASNLDQGNTEAFF. The DNA for the CDR3 is TGTGCCAGCAACTTAGACCAGGGGAACACTGAAGCTTTCTTT.